This TCR beta chain was documented in a study of T cell responses to AZD1222 COVID-19 vaccine. Study conclusions and caveats: Spike regions recognized by vaccine-associated CD4 TCRs spanned the protein, led by 160-218 and 743-854.

Pooled together were second doses at about 4 or about 12 weeks. Points on this clone: The antigen is unknown.

The CDR3 contains 19 residues. The J segment lost 5 bases and the V segment lost 5 bases, leaving 16 bases of the junction unmatched. Looked up from germline, CDR1 is SGHNT and CDR2 is YENEEA. The table came from immunoSEQ multiplex PCR; TCRdb's copy has only in-frame clones and leaves some out. The sample shows about 82,000 clones, about four fifths of them seen only once. This TCR was recovered from an adult who received the AZD1222 COVID-19 vaccine. V usage is TRBV11-3 and J usage is TRBJ2-7, with TRBD2 identical over 15 bases. This specimen consisted of peripheral blood, obtained 28 days after the second AZD1222 dose. DNA of the CDR3: TGTGCCAGCAGCCCACGTGGCGGACTAGCGGGAGGGCCGGGGGACGAGCAGTACTTC. It translates to CASSPRGGLAGGPGDEQYF.